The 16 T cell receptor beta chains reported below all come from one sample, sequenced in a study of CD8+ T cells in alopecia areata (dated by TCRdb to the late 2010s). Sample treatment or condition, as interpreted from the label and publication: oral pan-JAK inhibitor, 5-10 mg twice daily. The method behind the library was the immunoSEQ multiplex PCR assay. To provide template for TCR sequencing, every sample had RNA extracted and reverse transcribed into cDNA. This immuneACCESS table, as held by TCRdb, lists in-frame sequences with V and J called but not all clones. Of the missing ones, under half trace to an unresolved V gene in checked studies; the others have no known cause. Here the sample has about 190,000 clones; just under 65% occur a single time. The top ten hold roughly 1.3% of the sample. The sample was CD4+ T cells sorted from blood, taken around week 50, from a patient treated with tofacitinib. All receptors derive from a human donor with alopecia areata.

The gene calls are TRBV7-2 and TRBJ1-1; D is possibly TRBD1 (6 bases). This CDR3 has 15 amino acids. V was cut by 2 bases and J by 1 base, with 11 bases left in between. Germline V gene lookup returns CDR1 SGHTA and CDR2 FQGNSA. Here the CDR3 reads CASSLFGGRNTEAFF. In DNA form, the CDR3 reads TGTGCCAGCAGCTTATTCGGGGGCAGGAACACTGAAGCTTTCTTT.

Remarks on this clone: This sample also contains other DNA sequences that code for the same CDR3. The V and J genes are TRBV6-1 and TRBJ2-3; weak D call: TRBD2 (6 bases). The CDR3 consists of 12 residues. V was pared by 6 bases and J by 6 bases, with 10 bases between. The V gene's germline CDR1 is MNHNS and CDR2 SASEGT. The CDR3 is CASSLAGDTQYF. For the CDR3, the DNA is TGTGCCAGCAGCTTGGCGGGGGATACGCAGTATTTT.

DNA for the CDR3: TGTGCCTGGAAGGGGCAAATGGGCACTGAAGCTTTCTTT. This sequence encodes CAWKGQMGTEAFF. The rearrangement links TRBV30 to TRBJ1-1; D possibly corresponds to TRBD1 (5 bases). Trimming left V 4 bases short and J 4 bases short, with 13 bases between. CDR3 size: 13 residues. Germline CDR1 reads GTSNPN; CDR2 reads SVGIG (reference sequence).

The CDR3 DNA reads TGCGCCAGCAGCTGGCGATCTAGCGGGGGCTACAATGAGCAGTTCTTC. This translates into CASSWRSSGGYNEQFF. The chain couples TRBV5-1 to TRBJ2-1, with 10 bases aligning to TRBD2. Germline V gene data show CDR1 as SGHRS and CDR2 as YFSETQ. The length of the CDR3 is 16 residues. V gave up 3 bases and J gave up 3 bases; unmatched junction bases: 6.

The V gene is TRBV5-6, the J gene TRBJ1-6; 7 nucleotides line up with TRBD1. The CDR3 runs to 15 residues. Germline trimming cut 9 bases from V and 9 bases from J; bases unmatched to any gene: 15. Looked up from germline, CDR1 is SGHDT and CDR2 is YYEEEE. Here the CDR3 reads CATYRGGGRISPLHF. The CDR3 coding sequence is TGTGCCACCTACCGCGGAGGGGGCAGGATTTCACCCCTCCACTTT.

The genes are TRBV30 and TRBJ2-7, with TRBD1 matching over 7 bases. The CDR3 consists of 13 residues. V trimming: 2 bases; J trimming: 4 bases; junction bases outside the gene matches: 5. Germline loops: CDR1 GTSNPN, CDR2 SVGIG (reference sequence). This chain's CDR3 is CAWSRTGLYEQYF. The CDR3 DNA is TGTGCCTGGAGTAGGACAGGCCTTTACGAGCAGTACTTC.

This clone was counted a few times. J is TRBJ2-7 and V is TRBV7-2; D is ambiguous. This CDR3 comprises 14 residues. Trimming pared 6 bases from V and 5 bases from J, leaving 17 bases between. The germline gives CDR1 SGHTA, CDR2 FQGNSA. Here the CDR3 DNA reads TGTGCCAGCAGGCAAACCGGGCCCCGGGACGAGCAGTACTTC. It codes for CASRQTGPRDEQYF.

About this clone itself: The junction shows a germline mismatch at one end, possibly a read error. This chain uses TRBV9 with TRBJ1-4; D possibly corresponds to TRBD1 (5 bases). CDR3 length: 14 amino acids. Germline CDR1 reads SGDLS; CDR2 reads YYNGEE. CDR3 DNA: TGTGCCGGCAGCGTCTCCGGGACGCCTGAAAAACTGTTTTTT. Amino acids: CAGSVSGTPEKLFF.

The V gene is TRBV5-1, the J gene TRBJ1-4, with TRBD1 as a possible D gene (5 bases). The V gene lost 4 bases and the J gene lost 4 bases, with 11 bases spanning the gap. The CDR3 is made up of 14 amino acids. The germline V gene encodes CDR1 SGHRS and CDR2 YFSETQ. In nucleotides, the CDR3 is TGCGCCAGCAGCGGGGGACGGATTAATGAAAAACTGTTTTTT. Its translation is CASSGGRINEKLFF.

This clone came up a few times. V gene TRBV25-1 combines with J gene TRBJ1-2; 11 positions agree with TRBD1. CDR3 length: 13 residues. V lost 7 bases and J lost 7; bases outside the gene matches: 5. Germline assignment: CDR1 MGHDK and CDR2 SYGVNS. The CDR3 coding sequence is TGTGCCAGCACCGGACAGGGGGCGGCTGGCTACACCTTC. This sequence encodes CASTGQGAAGYTF.

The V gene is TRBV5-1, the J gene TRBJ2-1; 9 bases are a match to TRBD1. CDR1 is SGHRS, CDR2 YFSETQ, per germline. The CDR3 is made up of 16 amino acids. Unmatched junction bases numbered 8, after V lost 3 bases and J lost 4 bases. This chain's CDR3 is CASSSLSGTGYNEQFF. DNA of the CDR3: TGCGCCAGCAGCTCCTTAAGTGGGACAGGGTACAATGAGCAGTTCTTC.

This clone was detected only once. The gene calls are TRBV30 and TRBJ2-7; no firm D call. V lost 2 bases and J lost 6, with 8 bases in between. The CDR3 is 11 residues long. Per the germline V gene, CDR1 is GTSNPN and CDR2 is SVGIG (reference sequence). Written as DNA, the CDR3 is TGTGCCTGGAGTTACATGGGCGAGCAGTACTTC. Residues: CAWSYMGEQYF.

This CDR3 reads CAIDPGANVLTF. CDR3 sequence (DNA): TGTGCCATAGATCCTGGGGCCAACGTCCTGACTTTC. The chain combines TRBV6-1 with TRBJ2-6; no clear D. The germline CDR1 and CDR2 sequences are MNHNS and SASEGT. CDR3 length: 12 residues. The germline V and J ends were trimmed by 10 bases and 2 bases, with 6 bases remaining between them.

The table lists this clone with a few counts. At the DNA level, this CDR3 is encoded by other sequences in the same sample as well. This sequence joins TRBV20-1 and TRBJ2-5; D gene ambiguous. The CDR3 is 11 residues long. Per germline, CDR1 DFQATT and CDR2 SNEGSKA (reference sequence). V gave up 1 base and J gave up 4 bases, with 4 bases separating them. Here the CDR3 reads CSARGGETQYF. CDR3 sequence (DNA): TGCAGTGCTAGAGGCGGAGAGACCCAGTACTTC.

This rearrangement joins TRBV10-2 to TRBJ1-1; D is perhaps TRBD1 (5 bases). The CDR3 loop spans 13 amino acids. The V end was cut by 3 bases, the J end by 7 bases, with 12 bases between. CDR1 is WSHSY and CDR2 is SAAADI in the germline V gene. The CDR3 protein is CASSDRQGLEAFF. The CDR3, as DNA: TGCGCCAGCAGTGACCGCCAGGGCCTTGAAGCTTTCTTT.

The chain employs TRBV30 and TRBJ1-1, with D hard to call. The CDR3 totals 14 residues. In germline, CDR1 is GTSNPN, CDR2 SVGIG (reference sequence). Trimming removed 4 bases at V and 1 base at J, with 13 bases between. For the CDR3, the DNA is TGTGCCTGGATTACGCCTCGATCGAACACTGAAGCTTTCTTT. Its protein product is CAWITPRSNTEAFF.